Listed below are T cell receptor beta chains from one sample, sequenced in a study of blood T cell repertoires in COVID-19. Data came from immunoSEQ multiplex PCR; TCRdb stores just in-frame clones and leaves some out. In the table there are fewer than 450,000 clones, 85% to 90% of which are singletons. The source material was peripheral blood. These receptors all stem from a woman between 65 and 79 years old with COVID-19, enrolled during active disease. CDR3s include the opening cysteine and the closing phenylalanine or tryptophan. A D gene is named only where the DNA matches it firmly. Size values are once, few and many counts, or a class for expanded clones, and some rows have none.

TGTGCCAGCAGTGGGGACAGGGTCGCCTATAATTCACCCCTCCACTTT | CASSGDRVAYNSPLHF | NA | TRBJ1-6 | TRBV6-1 | TRBD1
TGTGCCAGCAGCCAAGAACGAGCCGGGGGCTACACCTTC | CASSQERAGGYTF | NA | TRBJ1-2 | TRBV3-1/TRBV3-2 | NA
TGTGCCAGCAGCTTCTTGCCGGGACAGAACAACTCACCCCTCCACTTT | CASSFLPGQNNSPLHF | NA | TRBJ1-6 | TRBV5-6 | TRBD1
TGTGCCAGCAGCCGGGGGGGCAATCAGCCCCAGCATTTT | CASSRGGNQPQHF | NA | TRBJ1-5 | TRBV4-2 | NA
TGTGCCACCAGTTTTGGGCGAAATACGCAGTATTTT | CATSFGRNTQYF | NA | TRBJ2-3 | TRBV24-1 | NA
TGTGCCACCAGTGAGCCCACAGGGAGAAGGACCTTC | CATSEPTGRRTF | NA | TRBJ1-2 | TRBV24-1 | NA
TGTGCCAGTAGCCTGAACAGGGGACCTAATCAGCCCCAGCATTTT | CASSLNRGPNQPQHF | NA | TRBJ1-5 | TRBV19 | TRBD1
TGTGCCAGCAGTTACTCCCGGGGATCCTACGAGCAGTACTTC | CASSYSRGSYEQYF | NA | TRBJ2-7 | TRBV6-5 | NA
TGCGCCAGCAGCCCACAGTCTAGCAATCAGCCCCAGCATTTT | CASSPQSSNQPQHF | NA | TRBJ1-5 | TRBV4-1 | NA
TGTGTCGCAGACAAGAACACTGAAGCTTTCTTT | CVADKNTEAFF | once | TRBJ1-1 | TRBV12-5 | NA
TGTGCCAGCAGTACAACAGGGAAATATGGCTACACCTTC | CASSTTGKYGYTF | NA | TRBJ1-2 | TRBV6-2/TRBV6-3 | NA
TGTGCCAGCACGCCCGGGACAGGGGAAAACTATGGCTACACCTTC | CASTPGTGENYGYTF | NA | TRBJ1-2 | TRBV7-2 | TRBD1
TGTGCCAGCAGGAGGGACAGGGGGCGCCCAGATACGCAGTATTTT | CASRRDRGRPDTQYF | NA | TRBJ2-3 | TRBV5-4 | TRBD1
TGCGCCAGCAGCCAAGGTGCCGCTAGACAGCTGAACACTGAAGCTTTCTTT | CASSQGAARQLNTEAFF | NA | TRBJ1-1 | TRBV4-1 | NA
TGTGCCAGCAGCACTAACGGAGTTAGCAATCAGCCCCAGCATTTT | CASSTNGVSNQPQHF | NA | TRBJ1-5 | TRBV7-2 | NA
TGTGCCAGCGCGGAGGGTATGAACACTGAAGCTTTCTTT | CASAEGMNTEAFF | once | TRBJ1-1 | TRBV6-5 | NA
TGTGCCTGGAGTGTAGGGGGCGCCGTAAACTATGGCTACACCTTC | CAWSVGGAVNYGYTF | NA | TRBJ1-2 | TRBV30 | TRBD1
TGTGCCAGCTCACCGACGACAGGAGCCGCGTTCGAGCAGTACTTC | CASSPTTGAAFEQYF | once | TRBJ2-7 | TRBV18 | NA
TGCGCCAGCAGCTTGGACCCGGGGGGGAATTCGGATACGCAGTATTTT | CASSLDPGGNSDTQYF | NA | TRBJ2-3 | TRBV5-1 | TRBD2
TGTGCCAGCAGCGTAGTCCCCCTACTTACAGGGGGGGTGAACACTGAAGCTTTCTTT | CASSVVPLLTGGVNTEAFF | few | TRBJ1-1 | TRBV9 | TRBD1
TGTGCCAGCAGCATCGGGGGTAACACTGAAGCTTTCTTT | CASSIGGNTEAFF | NA | TRBJ1-1 | TRBV7-9 | NA
TGTGCCACCAGTCCCAGCCAGGGGCGGTCGGAGACCCAGTACTTC | CATSPSQGRSETQYF | NA | TRBJ2-5 | TRBV24-1 | NA
TGTGCCAGCAGCCCAGGACTAGCGGACTACAATGAGCAGTTCTTC | CASSPGLADYNEQFF | NA | TRBJ2-1 | TRBV7-2 | TRBD2
TGTGCCAGCAGCTCCGCCGGGACAGGCTATGGCTACACCTTC | CASSSAGTGYGYTF | NA | TRBJ1-2 | TRBV7-2 | TRBD1
TGTGCCAGCAGCCCACAGGGGGGGGGATATGCAGATACGCAGTATTTT | CASSPQGGGYADTQYF | NA | TRBJ2-3 | TRBV7-2 | NA